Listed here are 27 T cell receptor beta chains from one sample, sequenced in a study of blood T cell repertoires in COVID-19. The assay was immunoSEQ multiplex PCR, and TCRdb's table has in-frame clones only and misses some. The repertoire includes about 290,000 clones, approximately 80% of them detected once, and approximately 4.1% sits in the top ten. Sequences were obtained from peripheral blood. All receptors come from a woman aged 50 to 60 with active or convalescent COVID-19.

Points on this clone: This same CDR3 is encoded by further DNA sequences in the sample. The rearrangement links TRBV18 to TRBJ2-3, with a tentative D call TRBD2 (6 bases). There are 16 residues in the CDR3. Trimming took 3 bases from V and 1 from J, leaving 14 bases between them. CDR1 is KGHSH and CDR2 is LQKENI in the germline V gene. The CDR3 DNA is TGTGCCAGCTCACCTCTAGCAGGAGGGGGCACAGATACGCAGTATTTT. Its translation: CASSPLAGGGTDTQYF.

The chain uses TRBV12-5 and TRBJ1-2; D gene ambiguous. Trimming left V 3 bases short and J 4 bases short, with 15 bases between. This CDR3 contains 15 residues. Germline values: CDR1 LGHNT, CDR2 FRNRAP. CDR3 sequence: CASGFLPGGPYGYTF. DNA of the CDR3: TGTGCTAGTGGTTTCCTTCCGGGTGGCCCCTATGGCTACACCTTC.

This CDR3 reads CASRVWRGGETQYF. The CDR3 DNA sequence: TGTGCCAGCAGGGTCTGGCGAGGGGGAGAGACCCAGTACTTC. The chain links TRBV2 to TRBJ2-5; maybe TRBD1 (6 bases). The CDR3 length is 14 residues. Looked up from germline, CDR1 is SNHLY and CDR2 is FYNNEI. V was cut by 6 bases and J by 4 bases, with 15 bases left in between.

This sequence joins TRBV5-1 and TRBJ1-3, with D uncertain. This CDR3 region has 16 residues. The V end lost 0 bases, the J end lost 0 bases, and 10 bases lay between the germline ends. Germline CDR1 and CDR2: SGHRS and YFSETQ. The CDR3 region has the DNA TGCGCCAGCAGCTTGGTCAGCCGACTCTCTGGAAACACCATATATTTT. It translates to CASSLVSRLSGNTIYF.

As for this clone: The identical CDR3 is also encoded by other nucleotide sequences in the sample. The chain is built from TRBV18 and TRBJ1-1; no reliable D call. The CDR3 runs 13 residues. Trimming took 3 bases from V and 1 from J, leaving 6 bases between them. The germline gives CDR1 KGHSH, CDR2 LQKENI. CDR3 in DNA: TGTGCCAGCTCACCCCAGAAGAACACTGAAGCTTTCTTT. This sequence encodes CASSPQKNTEAFF.

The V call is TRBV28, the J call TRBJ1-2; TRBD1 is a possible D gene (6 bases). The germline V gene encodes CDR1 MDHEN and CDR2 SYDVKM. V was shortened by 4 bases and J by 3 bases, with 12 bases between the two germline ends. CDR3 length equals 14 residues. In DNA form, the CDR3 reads TGTGCCAGCAGTTCACAGGGACGGGACTATGGCTACACCTTC. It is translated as CASSSQGRDYGYTF.

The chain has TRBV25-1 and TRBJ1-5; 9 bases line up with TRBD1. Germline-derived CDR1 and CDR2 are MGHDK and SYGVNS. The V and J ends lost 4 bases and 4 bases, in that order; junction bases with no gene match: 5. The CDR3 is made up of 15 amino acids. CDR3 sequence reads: CASSGTDRGNQPQHF. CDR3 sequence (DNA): TGTGCCAGCAGTGGGACAGACAGGGGGAATCAGCCCCAGCATTTT.

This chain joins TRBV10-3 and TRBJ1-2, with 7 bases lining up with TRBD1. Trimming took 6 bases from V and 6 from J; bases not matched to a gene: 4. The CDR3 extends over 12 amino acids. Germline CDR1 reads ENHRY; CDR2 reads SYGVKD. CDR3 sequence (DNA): TGTGCCATCAGAGGGGGCGCAGATGGCTACACCTTC. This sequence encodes CAIRGGADGYTF.

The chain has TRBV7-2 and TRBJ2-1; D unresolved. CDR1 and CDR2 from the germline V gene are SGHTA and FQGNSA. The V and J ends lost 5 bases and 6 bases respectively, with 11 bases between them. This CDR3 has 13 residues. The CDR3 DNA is TGTGCCAGCAGCGCCGGGTTGGCCAATGAGCAGTTCTTC. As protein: CASSAGLANEQFF.

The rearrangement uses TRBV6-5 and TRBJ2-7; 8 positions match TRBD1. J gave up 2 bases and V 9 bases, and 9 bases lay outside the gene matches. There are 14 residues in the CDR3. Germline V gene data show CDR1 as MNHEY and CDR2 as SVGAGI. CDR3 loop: CARRRTGPTYEQYF. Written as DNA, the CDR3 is TGTGCCAGGAGACGGACAGGGCCAACCTACGAGCAGTACTTC.

The CDR3 DNA reads as TGTGCCAGCAGTAGACTAGCGGGAGGGGGAGAAGAGACCCAGTACTTC. Residues: CASSRLAGGGEETQYF. J is TRBJ2-5 and V is TRBV27; 14 nucleotides agree with TRBD2. The trim removed 5 bases at V and 3 bases at J, leaving 5 bases unmatched. This CDR3 is 16 amino acids long. Germline CDR1 MNHEY, CDR2 SMNVEV (reference sequence).

The CDR3 DNA is TGTGCCAGTATAGGGGCAGGGCAATATAGCAATCAGCCCCAGCATTTT. It specifies CASIGAGQYSNQPQHF. This rearrangement joins TRBV19 to TRBJ1-5; tentatively, D is TRBD1 (5 bases). V lost 7 bases and J lost 0, with 16 bases in between. The CDR3 loop spans 16 amino acids. Germline-derived CDR1 and CDR2 are LNHDA and SQIVND (reference sequence).

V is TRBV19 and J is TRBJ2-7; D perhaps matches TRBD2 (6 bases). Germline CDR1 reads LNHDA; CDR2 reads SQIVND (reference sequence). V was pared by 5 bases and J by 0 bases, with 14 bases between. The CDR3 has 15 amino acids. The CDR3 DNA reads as TGTGCCAGTAGTCCTCGGGACTCGAGCTCCTACGAGCAGTACTTC. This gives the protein CASSPRDSSSYEQYF.

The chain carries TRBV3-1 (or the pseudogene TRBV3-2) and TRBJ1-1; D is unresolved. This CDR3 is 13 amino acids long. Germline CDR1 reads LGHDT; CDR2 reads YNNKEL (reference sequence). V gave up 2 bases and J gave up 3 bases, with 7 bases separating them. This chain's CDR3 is CASSQQIYTEAFF. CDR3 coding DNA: TGTGCCAGCAGCCAACAGATATACACTGAAGCTTTCTTT.

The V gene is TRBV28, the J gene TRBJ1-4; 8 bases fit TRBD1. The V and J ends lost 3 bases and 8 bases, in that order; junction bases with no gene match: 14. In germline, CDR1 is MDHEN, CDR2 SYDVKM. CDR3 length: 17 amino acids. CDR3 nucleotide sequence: TGTGCCAGCAGTTTTAGGGCGACAGGGGTCGGGGAAGAAAAACTGTTTTTT. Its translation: CASSFRATGVGEEKLFF.

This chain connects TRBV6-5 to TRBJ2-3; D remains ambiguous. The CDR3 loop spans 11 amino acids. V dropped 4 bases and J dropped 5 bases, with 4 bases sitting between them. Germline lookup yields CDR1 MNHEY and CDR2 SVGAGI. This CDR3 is CASSSIDTQYF. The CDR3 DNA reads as TGTGCCAGCAGTTCTATAGATACGCAGTATTTT.

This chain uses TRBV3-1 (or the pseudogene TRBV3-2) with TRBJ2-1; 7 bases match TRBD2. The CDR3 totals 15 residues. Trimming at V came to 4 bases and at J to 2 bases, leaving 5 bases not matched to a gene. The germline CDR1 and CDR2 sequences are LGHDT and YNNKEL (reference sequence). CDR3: CASSRGGGPYNEQFF. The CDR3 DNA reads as TGTGCCAGCAGCCGGGGGGGAGGGCCCTACAATGAGCAGTTCTTC.

The CDR3 here is CSARTGDNQPQHF. CDR3 bases: TGCAGCGCCAGGACAGGGGATAATCAGCCCCAGCATTTT. V is TRBV29-1 and J is TRBJ1-5; 9 nucleotides line up with TRBD1. The ends lost 7 bases at V and 4 bases at J; junction bases unmatched: 5. The CDR3 spans 13 residues. Germline-derived CDR1 and CDR2 are SQVTM and ANQGSEA.

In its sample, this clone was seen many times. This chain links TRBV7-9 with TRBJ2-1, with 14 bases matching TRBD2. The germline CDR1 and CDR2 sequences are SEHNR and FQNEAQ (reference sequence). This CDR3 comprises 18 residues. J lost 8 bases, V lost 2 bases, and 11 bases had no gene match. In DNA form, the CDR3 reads TGTGCCAGCAGCTTACCCTTTCGACTAGCGGGAGGGAAGGATGAGCAGTTCTTC. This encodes CASSLPFRLAGGKDEQFF.

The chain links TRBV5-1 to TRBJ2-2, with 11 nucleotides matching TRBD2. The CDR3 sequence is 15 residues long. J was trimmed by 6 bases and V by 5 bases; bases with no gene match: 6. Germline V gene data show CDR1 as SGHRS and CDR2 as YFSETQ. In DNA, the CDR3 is TGCGCCAGCAGGGCAACTAGCGGGAGTTCCGGGGAGCTGTTTTTT. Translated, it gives CASRATSGSSGELFF.

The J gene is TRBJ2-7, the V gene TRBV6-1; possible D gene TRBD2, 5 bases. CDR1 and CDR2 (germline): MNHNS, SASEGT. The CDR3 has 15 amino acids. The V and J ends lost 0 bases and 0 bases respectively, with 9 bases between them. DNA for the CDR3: TGTGCCAGCAGTGAAGCTTCGGGGTACTCCTACGAGCAGTACTTC. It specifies CASSEASGYSYEQYF.

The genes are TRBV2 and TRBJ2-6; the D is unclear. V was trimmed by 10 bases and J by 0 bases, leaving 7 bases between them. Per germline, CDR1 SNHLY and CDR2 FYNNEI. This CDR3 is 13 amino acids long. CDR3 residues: CATRDSGANVLTF. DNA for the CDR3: TGTGCCACCCGAGACTCTGGGGCCAACGTCCTGACTTTC.

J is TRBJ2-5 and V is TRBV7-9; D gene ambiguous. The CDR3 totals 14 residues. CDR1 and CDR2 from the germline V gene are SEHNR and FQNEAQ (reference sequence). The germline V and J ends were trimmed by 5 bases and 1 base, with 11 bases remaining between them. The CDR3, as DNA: TGTGCCAGCAGCCCAATGGGCAGCCAAGAGACCCAGTACTTC. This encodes CASSPMGSQETQYF.

The CDR3 DNA follows: TGCAGTGTAGCAGCGGGATCCACGCAGTATTTT. The encoded protein is CSVAAGSTQYF. The V gene is TRBV20-1, the J gene TRBJ2-3, with 7 bases identical to TRBD2. CDR3 length: 11 residues. The germline gives CDR1 DFQATT, CDR2 SNEGSKA (reference sequence). The V gene end was trimmed by 7 bases and the J gene end by 9 bases; junction bases not matched to a gene: 7.

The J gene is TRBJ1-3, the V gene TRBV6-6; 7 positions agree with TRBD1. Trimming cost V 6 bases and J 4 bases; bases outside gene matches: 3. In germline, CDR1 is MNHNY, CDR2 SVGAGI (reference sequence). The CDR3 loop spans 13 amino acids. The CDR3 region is CASRQGLGNTIYF. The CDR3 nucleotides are TGTGCCAGCAGACAGGGGTTGGGAAACACCATATATTTT.

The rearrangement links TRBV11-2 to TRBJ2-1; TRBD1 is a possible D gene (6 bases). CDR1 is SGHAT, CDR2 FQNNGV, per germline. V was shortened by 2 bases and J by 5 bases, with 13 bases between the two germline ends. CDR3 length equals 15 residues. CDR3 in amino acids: CASSLSWDTNNEQFF. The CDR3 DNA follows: TGTGCCAGCAGCTTAAGTTGGGACACCAACAATGAGCAGTTCTTC. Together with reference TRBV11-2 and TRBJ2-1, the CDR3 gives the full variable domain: EAGVAQSPRYKIIEKRQSVAFWCNPISGHATLYWYQQILGQGPKLLIQFQNNGVVDDSQLPKDRFSAERLKGVDSTLKIQPAKLEDSAVYLCASSLSWDTNNEQFFGPGTRLTVL.

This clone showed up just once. The chain's CDR3 is CASSRLRQGGLSNQPQHF. The CDR3 bases are TGTGCCAGCAGCCGTTTGCGACAGGGAGGTCTGAGCAATCAGCCCCAGCATTTT. The chain uses TRBV27 and TRBJ1-5; 7 positions match TRBD1. Looked up from germline, CDR1 is MNHEY and CDR2 is SMNVEV (reference sequence). Trimming removed 6 bases from V and 1 base from J; junction bases left unmatched: 15. The CDR3 sequence is 18 residues long.